This T cell receptor beta chain is drawn from a study of T cell changes during pregnancy in multiple sclerosis. CDR3 size: 17 residues. V was pared by 0 bases and J by 3 bases, with 17 bases between. This clone was picked up one time. Some clones are missing from TCRdb's copy, which holds only in-frame ones; the method was immunoSEQ multiplex PCR. The repertoire consists of around 35,000 clones, with 85% to 90% occurring once and the leading ten covering around 4.4%. V usage is TRBV23-1 and J usage is TRBJ1-2; possibly TRBD1 for D (5 bases). TRBV23-1 qualifies as an ORF whose function is uncertain. This sequence originates from a female donor with multiple sclerosis, enrolled in a pregnancy study. The sample here was CD8+ T cells from peripheral blood mononuclear cells, taken after pregnancy. The CDR3 sequence is CASSQSSGWEGDYGYTF. The CDR3 DNA reads as TGCGCCAGCAGTCAATCGAGCGGGTGGGAAGGGGACTATGGCTACACCTTC.